This T cell receptor beta chain originates from a study of Graves' ophthalmopathy and Graves' hyperthyroidism. Findings and limits, study-wide: Ophthalmopathy progression was predicted by the model at approximately 71% sensitivity and approximately 73% specificity. Among thyroid clonotypes expanded above 0.001 frequency, most also appeared in blood.

The sequenced template was RNA, covering the TCR beta CDR3 region. First-round RT-PCR with HTBI primers preceded a second-round multiplex PCR. TCRdb reprocessed the multiplex PCR reads via MiXCR and lists one record per CDR3 protein. The sample records about 48,000 distinct CDR3 sequences, about 50% being singletons. Note on this clonotype: Antigen: not known.

Ophthalmopathic donors had moderate-to-severe activity, CAS ≥3 and NOSPECS ≥4, with disease that had lasted under 3 months. V lost 8 bases to trimming and J lost 6 bases, with 10 bases between them. The CDR3 is 11 amino acids. Germline CDR1 SNHLY, CDR2 FYNNEI. V is TRBV2 and J is TRBJ1-1; D remains unclear. The sample consisted of peripheral blood. The sequence derives from an adult man with Graves' ophthalmopathy. CDR3 loop: CASGPGAEAFF. The CDR3 DNA reads TGTGCCAGCGGTCCCGGGGCTGAAGCTTTCTTT.